This entry lists 28 T cell receptor beta chains sequenced from one sample in a study of blood T cell repertoires in COVID-19. Produced via immunoSEQ multiplex PCR; TCRdb's table is partial and in-frame only. The sample lists roughly 250,000 clones; about nine tenths were seen once. Sequencing was performed on PBMCs or T cells enriched from blood (not recorded which). These receptors came from a woman younger than 45 with acute COVID-19.

This sequence joins TRBV3-1 (or the pseudogene TRBV3-2) and TRBJ2-5; 10 bases are a match to TRBD2. This CDR3 is 16 amino acids long. V was pared by 3 bases and J by 2 bases, with 6 bases of the junction left unmatched. Germline CDR1 reads LGHDT; CDR2 reads YNNKEL (reference sequence). CDR3 amino acids: CASSQVAGGRQETQYF. CDR3 nucleotides: TGTGCCAGCAGCCAGGTAGCGGGGGGCCGACAAGAGACCCAGTACTTC.

Ten or more counts support this clone. This chain joins TRBV19 and TRBJ1-1, with D maybe TRBD1 (5 bases). Trimming cost V 3 bases and J 3 bases, with 8 bases left between them. The CDR3 runs to 13 residues. Germline assignment: CDR1 LNHDA and CDR2 SQIVND (reference sequence). CDR3 loop: CASSIRGYTEAFF. DNA of the CDR3: TGTGCCAGTAGTATTCGGGGGTACACTGAAGCTTTCTTT.

The rearrangement links TRBV28 to TRBJ1-2; TRBD1 might be the D (6 bases). Trimming took off 4 bases at V and 5 bases at J, with 17 bases between the two ends. There are 15 residues in the CDR3. In germline, CDR1 is MDHEN, CDR2 SYDVKM. This CDR3 is CASSSPWGQGYGYTF. CDR3 DNA: TGTGCCAGCAGTTCCCCTTGGGGGCAGGGGTATGGCTACACCTTC.

The V call is TRBV5-4, the J call TRBJ2-5, with D possibly TRBD2 on 7 matching bases. Germline values: CDR1 SGHNT, CDR2 YYREEE (reference sequence). The CDR3 contains 15 residues. Trimming took off 2 bases at V and 2 bases at J, with 13 bases between the two ends. The CDR3: CASSLPSGTQETQYF. In DNA, the CDR3 is TGTGCCAGCAGCTTACCAAGCGGGACACAAGAGACCCAGTACTTC.

This chain connects TRBV5-1 to TRBJ2-2, with D tentatively TRBD2 (6 bases). The CDR3 runs to 16 residues. Germline V gene data show CDR1 as SGHRS and CDR2 as YFSETQ. Trimming cost V 3 bases and J 6 bases, with 18 bases left between them. The CDR3: CASSSPGETGSGELFF. The CDR3, as DNA: TGCGCCAGCAGCTCGCCGGGAGAAACCGGGTCCGGGGAGCTGTTTTTT. Based on the CDR3 plus reference TRBV5-1 and TRBJ2-2, the full variable domain is KAGVTQTPRYLIKTRGQQVTLSCSPISGHRSVSWYQQTPGQGLQFLFEYFSETQRNKGNFPGRFSGRQFSNSRSEMNVSTLELGDSALYLCASSSPGETGSGELFFGEGSRLTVL.

This clone has just one count. The V and J genes are TRBV29-1 and TRBJ1-1, with 9 bases identical to TRBD1. The CDR3 sequence is 14 residues long. CDR1 SQVTM and CDR2 ANQGSEA come from the germline V gene. V lost 6 bases and J lost 1; bases outside the gene matches: 6. The chain's CDR3 is CSVPAGQGNTEAFF. CDR3 coding DNA: TGCAGCGTCCCGGCGGGACAGGGGAACACTGAAGCTTTCTTT. Together with reference TRBV29-1 and TRBJ1-1, the CDR3 gives the full variable domain: SAVISQKPSRDICQRGTSLTIQCQVDSQVTMMFWYRQQPGQSLTLIATANQGSEATYESGFVIDKFPISRPNLTFSTLTVSNMSPEDSSIYLCSVPAGQGNTEAFFGQGTRLTVV.

In its sample, this clone was seen once. CDR3 in DNA: TGTGCCAGCAGTTACGACTTTAGGGGGGGCCGGAACGAGCAGTACTTC. Translating gives CASSYDFRGGRNEQYF. The chain is built from TRBV6-2 or TRBV6-3 and TRBJ2-7; perhaps TRBD2 as D (7 bases). The germline V gene encodes CDR1 MNHEY and CDR2 SVGEGT. Trimming cost V 2 bases and J 5 bases, with 19 bases left between them. The CDR3 runs to 16 residues.

The chain links TRBV3-1 (or the pseudogene TRBV3-2) to TRBJ1-6; D gene unclear. Germline V gene data show CDR1 as LGHDT and CDR2 as YNNKEL (reference sequence). The CDR3 length is 14 residues. The germline V and J ends were trimmed by 5 bases and 14 bases, with 19 bases remaining between them. CDR3 region: CASSALTSLLTLHF. The CDR3 nucleotides read TGTGCCAGCAGCGCCCTGACAAGCCTATTAACCCTCCACTTT.

The rearrangement uses TRBV3-1 (or the pseudogene TRBV3-2) and TRBJ2-7; 9 bases are a match to TRBD1. The CDR3 sequence is 16 residues long. Germline lookup yields CDR1 LGHDT and CDR2 YNNKEL (reference sequence). V dropped 0 bases and J dropped 2; count of bases not matched to a gene: 5. CDR3 in DNA: TGTGCCAGCAGCCAAGATGCGGGACAGGGAGCCTACGAGCAGTACTTC. This translates into CASSQDAGQGAYEQYF.

In DNA form, the CDR3 reads TGTGCCAGCAGCGTAATACGACAGGGCCGAAATCAGCCCCAGCATTTT. Its protein is CASSVIRQGRNQPQHF. The V call is TRBV9, the J call TRBJ1-5; 7 nucleotides align to TRBD1. Looked up from germline, CDR1 is SGDLS and CDR2 is YYNGEE. The trim removed 1 base at V and 4 bases at J, leaving 8 bases unmatched. The CDR3 has 16 residues.

The V gene is TRBV23-1, the J gene TRBJ2-1; D is unresolved. TRBV23-1 is an ORF for which the function is uncertain. V lost 4 bases to trimming and J lost 15 bases, with 10 bases between them. This CDR3 contains 10 residues. The CDR3 nucleotides are TGCGCCAGCAGTCGGGCAATGCGGTTCTTC. The encoded protein is CASSRAMRFF.

This clone showed up just once. The chain combines TRBV27 with TRBJ1-4, with a weak D call TRBD1 (6 bases). The CDR3 covers 13 residues. Between the trimmed V and J ends, which lost 3 bases and 6 bases, there was a span of 8 bases. Germline-derived CDR1 and CDR2 are MNHEY and SMNVEV (reference sequence). This CDR3 is CASSFRTDEKLFF. Written as DNA, the CDR3 is TGTGCCAGCAGTTTCAGGACAGATGAAAAACTGTTTTTT. Full variable domain (remainder filled in from reference TRBV27 and TRBJ1-4): EAQVTQNPRYLITVTGKKLTVTCSQNMNHEYMSWYRQDPGLGLRQIYYSMNVEVTDKGDVPEGYKVSRKEKRNFPLILESPSPNQTSLYFCASSFRTDEKLFFGSGTQLSVL.

This clone was seen once. The chain combines TRBV29-1 with TRBJ1-2; the match to TRBD1 covers 9 bases. Germline CDR1 reads SQVTM; CDR2 reads ANQGSEA. With V trimmed by 0 bases and J by 8 bases, 4 bases remained unmatched. This CDR3 has 13 amino acids. CDR3 sequence reads: CSVEETGGLGYTF. The CDR3 DNA is TGCAGCGTTGAAGAAACAGGGGGCTTGGGCTACACCTTC.

The gene calls are TRBV2 and TRBJ1-2, with D tentatively TRBD1 (5 bases). The V gene lost 6 bases and the J gene lost 8 bases, with 22 bases spanning the gap. Germline V CDR1 and CDR2: SNHLY, FYNNEI. The CDR3 contains 15 residues. The CDR3 DNA follows: TGTGCCAGCAGGAGTATTTCAGGGAATTTTTGGGGCTACACCTTC. Translation: CASRSISGNFWGYTF.

This sequence joins TRBV6-2 or TRBV6-3 and TRBJ2-5; D uncertain. Germline V gene sequence: CDR1 MNHEY, CDR2 SVGEGT. Between the trimmed V and J ends, which lost 4 bases and 5 bases, there was a span of 17 bases. The length of the CDR3 is 15 residues. The CDR3 here is CASSSPFSPEETQYF. The DNA for the CDR3 is TGTGCCAGCAGTTCCCCGTTTAGCCCCGAGGAGACCCAGTACTTC.

The V gene is TRBV12-1, the J gene TRBJ1-5; TRBD1, as called in the table, went unchecked against the DNA. TRBV12-1 corresponds to a pseudogene. The CDR3 has 14 amino acids. The CDR3 coding sequence is TGTGCCAGCAGCTCGGGACAGGGTAATCAGCCCCAGCATTTT. The encoded protein is CASSSGQGNQPQHF.

The chain is built from TRBV6-5 and TRBJ2-7; TRBD1 matches 7 bases. The CDR3 extends over 14 amino acids. Germline CDR1 MNHEY, CDR2 SVGAGI. Losses at the gene ends were 5 bases for V and 2 bases for J; bases not matched to a gene: 6. In DNA, the CDR3 is TGTGCCAGCAGTACAGGACAGGTTACCTACGAGCAGTACTTC. The encoded protein is CASSTGQVTYEQYF.

V and J are TRBV29-1 and TRBJ2-1; weak D call: TRBD1 (5 bases). The germline CDR1 and CDR2 sequences are SQVTM and ANQGSEA. This CDR3 is 12 amino acids long. The V and J ends lost 3 bases and 10 bases respectively, with 13 bases between them. CDR3 sequence reads: CSVDLGAEEQFF. Here the CDR3 DNA reads TGCAGCGTTGATCTAGGGGCCGAGGAGCAGTTCTTC.

V and J are TRBV19 and TRBJ1-6; D might be TRBD1 (5 bases). The ends were cut back, 2 bases at V and 13 bases at J, with 15 bases in the middle. CDR1 and CDR2 from the germline V gene are LNHDA and SQIVND (reference sequence). The CDR3 length is 14 residues. CDR3 DNA sequence: TGTGCCAGTAGTATAAAAGGGGAACCGCCTCCCCTCCACTTT. Residues: CASSIKGEPPPLHF.

This clone appeared a single time. This sample includes further DNA sequences coding for the same CDR3. The CDR3 nucleotides are TGTGCCAGCAGTTTTGTCCGGGAAGGCACTGAAGCTTTCTTT. As protein: CASSFVREGTEAFF. This chain uses TRBV28 with TRBJ1-1; no clear D. The CDR3 length is 14 residues. Trimming stripped 3 bases from V and 4 bases from J, with 12 bases between. Germline V gene lookup returns CDR1 MDHEN and CDR2 SYDVKM.

V and J are TRBV6-1 and TRBJ2-4; 8 positions match TRBD1. This CDR3 region has 14 residues. Trimming removed 2 bases from V and 9 bases from J; junction bases left unmatched: 6. In germline, CDR1 is MNHNS, CDR2 SASEGT. The CDR3 DNA follows: TGTGCCAGCAGTGAAACAGGGGGAAGTTTCATTCAGTACTTC. The encoded protein is CASSETGGSFIQYF.

This clone has only one observation. This chain connects TRBV18 to TRBJ1-2; 8 bases fit TRBD1. The CDR3 totals 14 residues. Per germline, CDR1 KGHSH and CDR2 LQKENI. Losses at the gene ends were 0 bases for V and 8 bases for J; bases not matched to a gene: 5. CDR3 DNA sequence: TGTGCCAGCTCACCACCGGGACAGGCCTGGGGCTACACCTTC. Protein: CASSPPGQAWGYTF.

The genes are TRBV28 and TRBJ2-6; D is undetermined. Trimming left V 6 bases short and J 0 bases short, with 24 bases between. The CDR3 sequence is 20 residues long. Germline V lookup: CDR1 MDHEN, CDR2 SYDVKM. The CDR3 loop is CASSPFVGGEVYSGANVLTF. CDR3 coding DNA: TGTGCCAGCAGCCCATTCGTAGGCGGCGAGGTTTACTCTGGGGCCAACGTCCTGACTTTC.

The chain joins TRBV29-1 to TRBJ2-1; D is perhaps TRBD2 (6 bases). The ends were cut back, 6 bases at V and 10 bases at J, with 19 bases in the middle. This CDR3 region has 13 residues. Germline CDR1 reads SQVTM; CDR2 reads ANQGSEA. CDR3 sequence reads: CSVTSPITGEQFF. The CDR3 coding sequence is TGCAGCGTCACTAGCCCAATTACGGGGGAGCAGTTCTTC.

CDR3 sequence reads: CASSPASGGRDGYTF. The CDR3 region has the DNA TGTGCCAGCAGCCCCGCGTCCGGGGGGAGGGATGGCTACACCTTC. The chain is built from TRBV7-9 and TRBJ1-2; TRBD1 might be the D (5 bases). V shed 5 bases and J shed 6 bases, with 19 bases lying between them. Germline V gene lookup returns CDR1 SEHNR and CDR2 FQNEAQ (reference sequence). The CDR3 runs to 15 residues.

The chain uses TRBV4-1 and TRBJ2-7, with D perhaps matching TRBD1 (6 bases). CDR3 size: 15 residues. Germline V gene sequence: CDR1 MGHRA, CDR2 YSYEKL. V gave up 5 bases and J gave up 2 bases, with 16 bases separating them. For the CDR3, the DNA is TGCGCCAGCAGCTCGCGACAGGCGGACACCTACGAGCAGTACTTC. It translates to CASSSRQADTYEQYF.

The gene calls are TRBV5-4 and TRBJ1-6; D unresolved. The germline CDR1 and CDR2 sequences are SGHNT and YYREEE (reference sequence). The CDR3 has 15 amino acids. The V and J ends lost 2 bases and 0 bases respectively, with 6 bases between them. This chain's CDR3 is CASSLFSSYNSPLHF. Here the CDR3 DNA reads TGTGCCAGCAGCTTATTTAGCTCCTATAATTCACCCCTCCACTTT.

Remarks on this clone: The same CDR3 is also encoded by other DNA sequences in this sample. The chain has TRBV2 and TRBJ1-5; 7 nucleotides agree with TRBD1. The germline V gene has CDR1 SNHLY and CDR2 FYNNEI. V shed 6 bases, J shed 3 bases, and the junction held 5 bases outside the gene matches. The CDR3 runs 14 residues. The CDR3 DNA reads TGTGCCAGCAGCGGGGACAGTCTCAATCAGCCCCAGCATTTT. Protein product: CASSGDSLNQPQHF.